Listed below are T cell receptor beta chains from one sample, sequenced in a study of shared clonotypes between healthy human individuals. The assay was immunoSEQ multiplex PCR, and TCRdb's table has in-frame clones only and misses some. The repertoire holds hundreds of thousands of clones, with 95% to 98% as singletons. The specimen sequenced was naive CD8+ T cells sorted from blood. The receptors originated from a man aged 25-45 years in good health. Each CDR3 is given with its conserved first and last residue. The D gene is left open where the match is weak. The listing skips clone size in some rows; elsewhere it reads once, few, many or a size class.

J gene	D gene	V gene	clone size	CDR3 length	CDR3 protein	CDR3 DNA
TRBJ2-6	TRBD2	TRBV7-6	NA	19	CASSPGLAGIRSGANVLTF	TGTGCCAGCAGCCCCGGACTAGCGGGCATTCGCTCTGGGGCCAACGTCCTGACTTTC
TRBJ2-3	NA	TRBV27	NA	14	CASSFSGFTDTQYF	TGTGCCAGCAGTTTTTCGGGTTTCACAGATACGCAGTATTTT
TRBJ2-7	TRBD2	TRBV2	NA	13	CASIGGRAGEQYF	TGTGCCAGCATTGGCGGGAGGGCAGGGGAGCAGTACTTC
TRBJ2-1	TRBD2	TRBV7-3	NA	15	CASSPNPGGSGTWFF	TGTGCCAGCAGCCCCAACCCGGGGGGGAGCGGGACGTGGTTCTTC
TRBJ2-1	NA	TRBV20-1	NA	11	CSAARESEQFF	TGCAGTGCGGCTCGCGAGTCTGAGCAGTTCTTC
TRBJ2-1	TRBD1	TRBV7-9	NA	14	CASSQAHRGREQFF	TGTGCCAGCAGCCAGGCCCACAGGGGGAGGGAGCAGTTCTTC
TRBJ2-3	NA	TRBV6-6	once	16	CASSPRARLFTDTQYF	TGTGCCAGCAGTCCCCGCGCGAGACTTTTCACAGATACGCAGTATTTT
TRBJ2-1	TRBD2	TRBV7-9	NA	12	CASSRLAHEQFF	TGTGCCAGCAGCCGACTAGCCCATGAGCAGTTCTTC
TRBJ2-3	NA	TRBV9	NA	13	CASSGTNTDTQYF	TGTGCCAGCAGCGGGACTAACACAGATACGCAGTATTTT
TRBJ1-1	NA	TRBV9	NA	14	CATQSWNPGTEAFF	TGTGCCACACAATCGTGGAATCCGGGCACTGAAGCTTTCTTT
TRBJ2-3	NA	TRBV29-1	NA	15	CSVSGADLGGDTQYF	TGCAGCGTTTCTGGGGCGGATCTCGGTGGAGATACGCAGTATTTT
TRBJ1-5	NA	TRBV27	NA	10	CASNLRPQHF	TGTGCCAGCAACCTGAGGCCCCAGCATTTT
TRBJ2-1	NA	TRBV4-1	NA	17	CASSPEILRDQNNEQFF	TGCGCCAGCAGCCCGGAAATTTTGCGGGACCAAAACAATGAGCAGTTCTTC
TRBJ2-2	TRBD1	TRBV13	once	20	CASSLAGTGGKFLNTGELFF	TGTGCCAGCAGCTTAGCCGGGACAGGGGGAAAGTTCCTGAACACCGGGGAGCTGTTTTTT
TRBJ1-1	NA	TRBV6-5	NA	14	CASTAAFGNTEAFF	TGTGCCAGCACAGCGGCGTTTGGGAACACTGAAGCTTTCTTT
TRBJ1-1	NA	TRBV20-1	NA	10	CSVPGGTAFF	TGCAGTGTCCCCGGGGGAACAGCTTTCTTT
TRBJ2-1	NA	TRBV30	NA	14	CAWTGSPYYNEQFF	TGTGCCTGGACTGGTTCTCCCTACTACAATGAGCAGTTCTTC
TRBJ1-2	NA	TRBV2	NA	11	CASSEISGYTF	TGTGCCAGCAGTGAGATAAGTGGCTACACCTTC
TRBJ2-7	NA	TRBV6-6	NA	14	CASSYIQGGYEQYF	TGTGCCAGCAGTTACATACAGGGCGGCTACGAGCAGTACTTC
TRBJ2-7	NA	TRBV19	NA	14	CASSIGGFHYEQYF	TGTGCCAGTAGTATAGGGGGCTTTCACTACGAGCAGTACTTC
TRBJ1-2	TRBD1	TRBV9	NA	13	CASTVGTGGSYTF	TGTGCCAGCACCGTAGGGACAGGGGGAAGCTACACCTTC
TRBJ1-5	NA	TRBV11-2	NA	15	CASSLGGVGVQPQHF	TGTGCCAGCAGCTTAGGGGGTGTGGGGGTTCAGCCCCAGCATTTT
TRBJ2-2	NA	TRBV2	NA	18	CASSESPGRVGDTGELFF	TGTGCCAGCAGTGAGTCCCCCGGCAGGGTAGGGGACACCGGGGAGCTGTTTTTT
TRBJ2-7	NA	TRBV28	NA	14	CASRKRQSYPEQYF	TGTGCCAGCCGGAAGCGTCAAAGCTATCCCGAGCAGTACTTC
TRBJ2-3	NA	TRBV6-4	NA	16	CASSDSGDPSTDTQYF	TGTGCCAGCAGTGACTCCGGGGACCCTAGCACAGATACGCAGTATTTT
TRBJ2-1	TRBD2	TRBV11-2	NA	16	CASSSIAGGLYNEQFF	TGTGCCAGCAGCTCTATAGCGGGAGGACTTTACAATGAGCAGTTCTTC
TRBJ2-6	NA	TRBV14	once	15	CASSPRGSGANVLTF	TGTGCCAGCAGCCCCCGGGGCTCCGGGGCCAACGTCCTGACTTTC
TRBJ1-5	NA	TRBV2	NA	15	CASSEGGYSNQPQHF	TGTGCCAGCAGTGAGGGGGGTTATAGCAATCAGCCCCAGCATTTT
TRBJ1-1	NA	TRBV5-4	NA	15	CASSLPGPSRGEAFF	TGTGCCAGCAGCTTACCGGGACCCTCAAGAGGTGAAGCTTTCTTT
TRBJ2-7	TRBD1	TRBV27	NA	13	CASTGQGSYEQYF	TGTGCCAGCACCGGACAGGGGTCCTACGAGCAGTACTTC
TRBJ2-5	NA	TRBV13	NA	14	CASSLGAGPETQYF	TGTGCCAGCAGCCTCGGGGCAGGGCCGGAGACCCAGTACTTC
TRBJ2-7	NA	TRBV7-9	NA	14	CASIDPQGAHEQYF	TGTGCCAGCATCGATCCCCAGGGTGCCCACGAGCAGTACTTC
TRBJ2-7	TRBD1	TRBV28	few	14	CASRAGTGWYEQYF	TGTGCCAGCAGGGCCGGGACAGGTTGGTACGAGCAGTACTTC
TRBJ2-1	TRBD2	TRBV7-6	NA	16	CASSSLAGGPNNEQFF	TGTGCCAGCAGTTCTTTAGCGGGAGGGCCAAACAATGAGCAGTTCTTC
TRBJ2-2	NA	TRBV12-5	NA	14	CATRTIRNTGELFF	TGTGCTACGAGGACTATCCGAAACACCGGGGAGCTGTTTTTT
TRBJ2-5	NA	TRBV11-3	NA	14	CASSSRDFPETQYF	TGTGCCAGCAGTTCCCGGGACTTCCCGGAGACCCAGTACTTC
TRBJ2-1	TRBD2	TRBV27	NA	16	CASSSVSGSSYNEQFF	TGTGCCAGCAGCTCAGTTAGCGGGAGCTCCTACAATGAGCAGTTCTTC